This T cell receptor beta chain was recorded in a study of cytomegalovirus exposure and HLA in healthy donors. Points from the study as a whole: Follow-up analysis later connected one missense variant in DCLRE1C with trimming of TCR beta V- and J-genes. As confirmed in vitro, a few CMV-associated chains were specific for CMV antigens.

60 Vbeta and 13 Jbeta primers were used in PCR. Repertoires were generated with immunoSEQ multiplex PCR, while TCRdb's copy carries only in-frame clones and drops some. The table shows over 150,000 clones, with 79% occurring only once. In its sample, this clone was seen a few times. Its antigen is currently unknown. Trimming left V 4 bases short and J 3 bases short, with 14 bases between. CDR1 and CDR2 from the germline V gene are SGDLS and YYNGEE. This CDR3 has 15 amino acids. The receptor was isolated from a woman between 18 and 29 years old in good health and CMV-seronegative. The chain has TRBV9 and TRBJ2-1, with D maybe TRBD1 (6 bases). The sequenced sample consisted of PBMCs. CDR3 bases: TGTGCCAGCAGCACCCGAGGACAGAACTACAATGAGCAGTTCTTC. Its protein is CASSTRGQNYNEQFF.